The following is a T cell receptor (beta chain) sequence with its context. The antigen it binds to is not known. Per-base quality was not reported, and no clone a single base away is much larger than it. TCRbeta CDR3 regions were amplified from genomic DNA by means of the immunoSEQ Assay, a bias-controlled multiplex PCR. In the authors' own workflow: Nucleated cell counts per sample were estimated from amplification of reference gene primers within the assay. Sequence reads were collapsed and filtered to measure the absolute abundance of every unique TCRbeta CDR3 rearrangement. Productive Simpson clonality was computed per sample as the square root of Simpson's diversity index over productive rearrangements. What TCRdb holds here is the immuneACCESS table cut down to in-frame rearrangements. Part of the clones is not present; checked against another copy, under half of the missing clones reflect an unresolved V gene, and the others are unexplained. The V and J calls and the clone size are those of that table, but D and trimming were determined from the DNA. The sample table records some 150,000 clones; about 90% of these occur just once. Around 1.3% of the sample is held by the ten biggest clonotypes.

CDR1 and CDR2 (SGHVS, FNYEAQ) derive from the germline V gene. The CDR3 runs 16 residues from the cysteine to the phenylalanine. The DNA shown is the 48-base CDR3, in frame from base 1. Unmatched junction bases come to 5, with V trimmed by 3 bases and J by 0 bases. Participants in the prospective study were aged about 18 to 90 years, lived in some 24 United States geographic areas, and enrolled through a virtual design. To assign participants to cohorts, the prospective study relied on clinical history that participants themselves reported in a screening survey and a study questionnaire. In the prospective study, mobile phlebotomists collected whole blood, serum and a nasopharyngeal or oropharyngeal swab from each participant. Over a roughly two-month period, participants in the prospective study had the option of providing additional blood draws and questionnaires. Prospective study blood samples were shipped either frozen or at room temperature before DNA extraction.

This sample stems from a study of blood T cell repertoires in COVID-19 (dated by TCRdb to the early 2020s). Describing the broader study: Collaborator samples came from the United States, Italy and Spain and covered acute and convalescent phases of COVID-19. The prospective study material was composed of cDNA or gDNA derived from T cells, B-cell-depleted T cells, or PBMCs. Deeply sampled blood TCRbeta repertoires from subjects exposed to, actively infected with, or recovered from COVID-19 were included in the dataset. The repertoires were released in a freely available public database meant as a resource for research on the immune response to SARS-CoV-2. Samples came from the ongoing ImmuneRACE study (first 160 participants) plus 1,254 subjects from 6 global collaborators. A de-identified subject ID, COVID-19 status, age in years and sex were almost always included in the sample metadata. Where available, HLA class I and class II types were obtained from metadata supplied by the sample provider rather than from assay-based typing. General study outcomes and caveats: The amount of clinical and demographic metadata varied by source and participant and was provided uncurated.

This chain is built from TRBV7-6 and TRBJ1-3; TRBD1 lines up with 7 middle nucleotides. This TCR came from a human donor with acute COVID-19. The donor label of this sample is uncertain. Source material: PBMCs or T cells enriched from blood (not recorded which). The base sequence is TGTGCCAGCAGCTTGTTCAGGGGGTACTCTGGAAACACCATATATTTT. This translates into CASSLFRGYSGNTIYF.